This TCR beta chain was sequenced during a study of cytomegalovirus exposure and HLA in healthy donors. Whole-study context: In a later analysis, it was reported that the roughly 120 validation repertoires had been produced on the same platform as the 550 to 850 repertoires belonging to the first cohort.

Regarding the study as a whole: TCR clusters originating in the first cohort tended to co-occur in the roughly 110 validation repertoires, according to a later analysis.

Measured with immunoSEQ multiplex PCR; TCRdb has only the in-frame clones, and not every one. The sample lists some 260,000 clones; 80% to 95% were seen once. Comments on this clone: Its target is not known.

The CDR3 length is 13 residues. CDR1 SGHNT and CDR2 YYREEE come from the germline V gene (reference sequence). Trimming shortened V by 4 bases and J by 6 bases, and 13 bases separated the two germline ends. The receptor's source is a woman in her 30s in good health and CMV-seronegative. Sequencing was done on a sample of PBMCs. The J gene is TRBJ1-2, the V gene TRBV5-4, with D unclear. CDR3 in amino acids: CASSATELDGYTF. The CDR3 bases are TGTGCCAGCAGCGCCACAGAATTGGATGGCTACACCTTC.